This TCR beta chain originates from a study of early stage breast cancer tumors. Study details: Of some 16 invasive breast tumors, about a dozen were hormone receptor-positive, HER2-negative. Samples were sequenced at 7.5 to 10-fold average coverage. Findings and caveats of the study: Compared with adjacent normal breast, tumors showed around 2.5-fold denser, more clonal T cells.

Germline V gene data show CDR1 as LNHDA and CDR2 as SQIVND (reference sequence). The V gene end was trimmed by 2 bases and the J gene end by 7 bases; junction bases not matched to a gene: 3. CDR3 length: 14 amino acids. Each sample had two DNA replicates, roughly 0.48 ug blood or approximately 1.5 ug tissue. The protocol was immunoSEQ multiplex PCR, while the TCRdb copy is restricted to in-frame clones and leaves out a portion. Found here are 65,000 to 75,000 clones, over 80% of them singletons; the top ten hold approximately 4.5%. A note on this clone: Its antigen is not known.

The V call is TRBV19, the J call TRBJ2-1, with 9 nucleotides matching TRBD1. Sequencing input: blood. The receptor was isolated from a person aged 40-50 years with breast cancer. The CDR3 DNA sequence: TGTGCCAGTAGTATAAAAGGGACAGGGAATGAGCAGTTCTTC. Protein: CASSIKGTGNEQFF.